This TCR beta chain was documented in a study of T-cell memory formation after mild COVID-19. Study information: TCR clusters mostly belonged to single donors.

Germline lookup yields CDR1 MNHEY and CDR2 SMNVEV (reference sequence). V trimming: 1 base; J trimming: 5 bases; junction bases outside the gene matches: 6. This CDR3 has 15 amino acids. The table lists this clonotype with a few counts. Via MiXCR, TCRdb re-called the 5' RACE reads, giving one row per CDR3 protein. Among some 210,000 distinct CDR3 sequences listed, roughly 18% were seen once. The source is an adult woman who had mild COVID-19 (a few samples of this study predate the infection). Cell type and time point are not known. The rearrangement uses TRBV27 and TRBJ2-7, with 9 bases aligning to TRBD2. The sample was PBMCs or a T cell subset sorted from them (not recorded which). CDR3 in amino acids: CASSLWAGGRNEQYF. CDR3 in DNA: TGTGCCAGCAGTTTATGGGCGGGGGGGCGAAACGAGCAGTACTTC.